Each of the 3 T cell receptor beta chains below was sequenced from the same sample in a study of blood T cell repertoires in COVID-19. The assay was immunoSEQ multiplex PCR, and TCRdb's table has in-frame clones only and misses some. The table lists roughly 200,000 clones, 80% to 90% of them singletons. The sequenced material came from PBMCs or T cells enriched from blood (not recorded which). The receptors were sampled from a woman aged 40 to 50 with acute COVID-19.

V gene TRBV10-3 combines with J gene TRBJ2-3; the D gene is possibly TRBD1 (5 bases). CDR3 length: 11 residues. Trimming took off 8 bases at V and 4 bases at J, with 7 bases between the two ends. CDR1 ENHRY and CDR2 SYGVKD come from the germline V gene. The CDR3 nucleotides read TGTGCCATCGGGGCGGCAGATACGCAGTATTTT. Its protein product is CAIGAADTQYF.

This clone was seen a single time. The rearrangement joins TRBV19 to TRBJ2-3; 8 positions agree with TRBD1. The germline gives CDR1 LNHDA, CDR2 SQIVND (reference sequence). J was trimmed by 2 bases and V by 5 bases; bases with no gene match: 9. The CDR3 runs to 16 residues. CDR3 bases: TGTGCCAGTAGTCCAGCGACAGGGGTCCTCACAGATACGCAGTATTTT. It encodes CASSPATGVLTDTQYF.

The genes are TRBV19 and TRBJ1-1, with D hard to call. Trimming removed 0 bases from V and 8 bases from J, with 10 bases in between. Germline V gene lookup returns CDR1 LNHDA and CDR2 SQIVND (reference sequence). The CDR3 loop spans 13 amino acids. The CDR3: CASSIDVSFEAFF. The CDR3, as DNA: TGTGCCAGTAGTATAGATGTAAGCTTCGAAGCTTTCTTT.